One sample yielded the 21 T cell receptor beta chains listed below, sequenced in a study of T cell responses to AZD1222 COVID-19 vaccine. TCRdb's copy holds only in-frame clones and misses some; the assay was immunoSEQ multiplex PCR. The data hold about 160,000 clones, with roughly 90% observed a single time. Sequencing used peripheral blood, obtained on day 0 of AZD1222 vaccination. The receptor set was obtained from an adult in good health.

V and J are TRBV5-1 and TRBJ1-4; 8 bases are shared with TRBD1. Germline V CDR1 and CDR2: SGHRS, YFSETQ. The ends lost 4 bases at V and 3 bases at J; junction bases unmatched: 5. The CDR3 covers 15 residues. The CDR3 DNA is TGCGCCAGCAGCGGTACGACAGGGGCTAATGAAAAACTGTTTTTT. It yields the protein CASSGTTGANEKLFF.

In the case of this clone: In the same sample, other DNA sequences code for this CDR3. The chain employs TRBV19 and TRBJ1-2; D perhaps matches TRBD1 (5 bases). The CDR3 is 17 amino acids. CDR1 is LNHDA, CDR2 SQIVND, per germline (reference sequence). The germline V and J ends were trimmed by 7 bases and 1 base, with 22 bases remaining between them. The CDR3 is CASNGGRGRGSNYGYTF. DNA of the CDR3: TGTGCCAGTAACGGGGGTCGGGGCCGGGGGAGTAACTATGGCTACACCTTC. Based on the CDR3 plus reference TRBV19 and TRBJ1-2, the full variable domain is DGGITQSPKYLFRKEGQNVTLSCEQNLNHDAMYWYRQDPGQGLRLIYYSQIVNDFQKGDIAEGYSVSREKKESFPLTVTSAQKNPTAFYLCASNGGRGRGSNYGYTFGSGTRLTVV.

The chain combines TRBV19 with TRBJ2-7, with 8 bases lining up with TRBD1. The germline CDR1 and CDR2 sequences are LNHDA and SQIVND (reference sequence). The CDR3 sequence is 15 residues long. J was trimmed by 0 bases and V by 6 bases; bases with no gene match: 7. CDR3 region: CASRSRGQDSYEQYF. CDR3 nucleotide sequence: TGTGCCAGTAGGTCCAGGGGACAGGACTCCTACGAGCAGTACTTC.

The rearrangement uses TRBV3-1 (or the pseudogene TRBV3-2) and TRBJ1-2; possibly TRBD1 for D (6 bases). Germline values: CDR1 LGHDT, CDR2 YNNKEL (reference sequence). Trimming pared 3 bases from V and 1 base from J, leaving 12 bases between. The CDR3 sequence is 15 residues long. CDR3 protein: CASSHLGGGNYGYTF. As DNA, the CDR3 is TGTGCCAGCAGCCACTTGGGAGGGGGTAACTATGGCTACACCTTC.

This chain links TRBV18 with TRBJ2-5; TRBD2 aligns across 13 bases. The germline CDR1 and CDR2 sequences are KGHSH and LQKENI. The ends lost 4 bases at V and 5 bases at J; junction bases unmatched: 13. The CDR3 loop spans 18 amino acids. In nucleotides, the CDR3 is TGTGCCAGCTCACTCATGCGGACTAGCGGGAGAGGTGCGGAGACCCAGTACTTC. As protein: CASSLMRTSGRGAETQYF. Full variable domain (remainder filled in from reference TRBV18 and TRBJ2-5): NAGVMQNPRHLVRRRGQEARLRCSPMKGHSHVYWYRQLPEEGLKFMVYLQKENIIDESGMPKERFSAEFPKEGPSILRIQQVVRGDSAAYFCASSLMRTSGRGAETQYFGPGTRLLVL.

The V and J genes are TRBV7-2 and TRBJ2-5; no definite D call. V lost 7 bases, J lost 5 bases, and 14 bases lay in between. Germline V gene data show CDR1 as SGHTA and CDR2 as FQGNSA. The CDR3 is 13 residues long. CDR3 loop: CASNQGRGETQYF. CDR3 sequence (DNA): TGTGCCAGCAACCAAGGACGTGGGGAGACCCAGTACTTC.

This clone came up once. V gene TRBV14 combines with J gene TRBJ1-2, with TRBD1 as a possible D gene (6 bases). V lost 4 bases to trimming and J lost 2 bases, with 20 bases between them. The CDR3 totals 17 residues. CDR1 is SGHDN, CDR2 FVKESK, per germline. Here the CDR3 reads CASSPSRLQGPNYGYTF. CDR3 nucleotides: TGTGCCAGCAGCCCCTCCCGCCTACAGGGACCCAACTATGGCTACACCTTC.

This clone was recorded only once. This rearrangement joins TRBV24-1 to TRBJ2-2; no reliable D call. The V and J ends lost 1 base and 6 bases respectively, with 11 bases between them. CDR1 is KGHDR and CDR2 is SFDVKD in the germline V gene. This CDR3 has 15 amino acids. The DNA of the CDR3 is TGTGCCACCAGTGATTTCGCTAGGGCTCCCGGGGAGCTGTTTTTT. It yields the protein CATSDFARAPGELFF.

Here the CDR3 reads CASTHDRTFF. The CDR3 DNA follows: TGTGCCAGCACCCACGACCGTACGTTCTTC. The gene calls are TRBV5-5 and TRBJ2-1; D gene unclear. The V gene lost 6 bases and the J gene lost 15 bases, with 13 bases spanning the gap. CDR1 and CDR2 from the germline V gene are SGHKS and YYEKEE (reference sequence). The CDR3 is 10 amino acids.

The V call is TRBV2, the J call TRBJ1-6, with D perhaps matching TRBD1 (6 bases). Trimming stripped 6 bases from V and 13 bases from J, with 25 bases between. Germline V CDR1 and CDR2: SNHLY, FYNNEI. The CDR3 runs to 16 residues. This CDR3 is CASRPTRTFGTHPLHF. The CDR3, as DNA: TGTGCCAGCAGGCCCACCCGGACATTCGGGACACATCCCCTCCACTTT.

The chain is built from TRBV7-6 and TRBJ1-4, with 8 bases lining up with TRBD1. The length of the CDR3 is 15 residues. Losses at the gene ends were 1 base for V and 5 bases for J; bases not matched to a gene: 3. CDR1 and CDR2 from the germline V gene are SGHVS and FNYEAQ. CDR3 amino acids: CASSLEDRVNEKLFF. The DNA for the CDR3 is TGTGCCAGCAGCTTAGAGGACAGGGTGAATGAAAAACTGTTTTTT. Looking up the rest from reference TRBV7-6 and TRBJ1-4 gives the full variable domain: GAGVSQSPRYKVTKRGQDVALRCDPISGHVSLYWYRQALGQGPEFLTYFNYEAQQDKSGLPNDRFSAERPEGSISTLTIQRTEQRDSAMYRCASSLEDRVNEKLFFGSGTQLSVL.

The chain combines TRBV7-9 with TRBJ2-7; D tentatively fits TRBD1 or TRBD2 (6 bases each). Deletions cut 1 base from V and 5 bases from J, with 18 bases between. Germline V gives CDR1 SEHNR, CDR2 FQNEAQ (reference sequence). This CDR3 is built from 16 residues. CDR3: CASSLDTGLAGNEQYF. The CDR3 DNA is TGTGCCAGCAGCTTAGATACAGGGTTGGCGGGAAACGAGCAGTACTTC.

The rearrangement links TRBV30 to TRBJ1-5; D is unresolved. The CDR3 consists of 15 residues. The V gene's germline CDR1 is GTSNPN and CDR2 SVGIG (reference sequence). The V end was cut by 2 bases, the J end by 5 bases, with 16 bases between. The CDR3 spells CAWSPQSGFYQPQHF. For the CDR3, the DNA is TGTGCCTGGAGTCCCCAGTCGGGTTTCTATCAGCCCCAGCATTTT.

This chain uses TRBV5-1 with TRBJ1-3, with a tentative D call TRBD1 (5 bases). V was clipped by 4 bases and J by 4 bases, with 15 bases between them. Germline V gene sequence: CDR1 SGHRS, CDR2 YFSETQ. The CDR3 spans 15 residues. The CDR3 protein is CASSQSWGDGNTIYF. CDR3 coding DNA: TGCGCCAGCAGCCAAAGCTGGGGGGACGGAAACACCATATATTTT.

V is TRBV4-3 and J is TRBJ1-2; D perhaps matches TRBD1 (5 bases). V was cut by 0 bases and J by 8 bases, with 22 bases left in between. The germline gives CDR1 LGHNA, CDR2 YSLEER. The CDR3 loop spans 17 amino acids. The CDR3 region has the DNA TGCGCCAGCAGCCAAGACAGGGACGACACAGGATTGAGCGGCTACACCTTC. It specifies CASSQDRDDTGLSGYTF.

The rearrangement links TRBV11-2 to TRBJ1-1, with TRBD1 matching 8 bases. V gave up 5 bases and J gave up 5 bases; unmatched junction bases: 4. From germline, CDR1 is SGHAT and CDR2 FQNNGV. This CDR3 has 13 amino acids. CDR3 in DNA: TGTGCCAGCAGCCCACAGGGGGGGACTGAAGCTTTCTTT. Translating gives CASSPQGGTEAFF.

This sequence joins TRBV10-3 and TRBJ1-2, with D perhaps TRBD1 (6 bases). The length of the CDR3 is 17 residues. V lost 0 bases and J 8 bases, leaving 22 bases between the germline ends. Germline lookup yields CDR1 ENHRY and CDR2 SYGVKD. In DNA, the CDR3 is TGTGCCATCAGTGAGTCTCCCGGACAGTTAGGATCTATGGGCTACACCTTC. Translated: CAISESPGQLGSMGYTF.

This clone has a single count. The chain couples TRBV27 to TRBJ1-2; weak D call: TRBD1 (6 bases). Germline V gene data show CDR1 as MNHEY and CDR2 as SMNVEV (reference sequence). Trimming cost V 4 bases and J 1 base, with 13 bases left between them. CDR3 size: 15 residues. DNA of the CDR3: TGTGCCAGCAGTTCCCAGGGGTACGGTAACTATGGCTACACCTTC. The encoded protein is CASSSQGYGNYGYTF.

This clone occurred a few times. The chain links TRBV12-3 or TRBV12-4 to TRBJ1-1; D not resolved. The germline V and J ends were trimmed by 9 bases and 1 base, with 3 bases remaining between them. The CDR3 is 10 amino acids. In DNA form, the CDR3 reads TGTGCCAGACAGAACACTGAAGCTTTCTTT. Amino acids: CARQNTEAFF.

The chain is built from TRBV5-1 and TRBJ1-1; D possibly corresponds to TRBD1 (5 bases). With 4 bases removed from V and 1 base from J, the gap between germline ends came to 17 bases. Germline lookup yields CDR1 SGHRS and CDR2 YFSETQ. The CDR3 consists of 16 residues. The CDR3 DNA follows: TGCGCCAGCAGCCCCGCCTTACAGGTCTCGAACACTGAAGCTTTCTTT. It translates to CASSPALQVSNTEAFF.

The genes are TRBV11-2 and TRBJ2-7, with TRBD2 identical over 7 bases. CDR1 is SGHAT, CDR2 FQNNGV, per germline. CDR3 size: 15 residues. Losses at the gene ends were 3 bases for V and 0 bases for J; bases not matched to a gene: 5. The chain's CDR3 is CASSLVGGASYEQYF. As DNA, the CDR3 is TGTGCCAGCAGCTTGGTGGGAGGGGCCTCCTACGAGCAGTACTTC.